The 4 T cell receptor beta chains given below trace back to one sample, sequenced in a study of radiotherapy plus CTLA-4 blockade in lung cancer. Sequenced by immunoSEQ multiplex PCR; TCRdb stores in-frame clones only, minus some. This sample has around 22,000 clones, with around 70% found just once. The sequences come from peripheral blood, collected from a patient treated with radiotherapy plus ipilimumab. All receptors derive from a human donor with non-small cell lung cancer whose response to radiotherapy plus ipilimumab could not be evaluated.

This rearrangement joins TRBV15 to TRBJ2-3; 10 bases are shared with TRBD2. The V gene end was trimmed by 2 bases and the J gene end by 6 bases; junction bases not matched to a gene: 17. This CDR3 contains 19 residues. Looked up from germline, CDR1 is LNHNV and CDR2 is YYDKDF (reference sequence). CDR3 bases: TGTGCCACCAGCAGATTTAGTGAAACGCTAGCGGGAGTCTCCGATACGCAGTATTTT. Translated, it gives CATSRFSETLAGVSDTQYF.

V and J are TRBV28 and TRBJ1-6, with TRBD1 identical over 8 bases. Germline CDR1 MDHEN, CDR2 SYDVKM. The CDR3 contains 17 residues. Germline trimming cut 5 bases from V and 1 base from J; bases unmatched to any gene: 7. CDR3: CASSKDRGWSYNSPLHF. CDR3 coding DNA: TGTGCCAGCAGTAAAGACAGGGGATGGTCCTATAATTCACCCCTCCACTTT.

This clone has only one observation. J is TRBJ2-5 and V is TRBV7-9, with 10 bases that match TRBD2. The V gene's germline CDR1 is SEHNR and CDR2 FQNEAQ (reference sequence). The CDR3 has 15 residues. Losses at the gene ends were 4 bases for V and 5 bases for J; bases not matched to a gene: 7. CDR3 in amino acids: CASSSSAGLAETQYF. CDR3 sequence (DNA): TGTGCCAGCAGCTCATCGGCGGGACTAGCGGAGACCCAGTACTTC.

In this sample, this clone turned up once. V is TRBV6-1 and J is TRBJ2-5, with D perhaps matching TRBD2 (6 bases). V dropped 4 bases and J dropped 11 bases, with 26 bases sitting between them. CDR3 length equals 16 residues. Germline V gene sequence: CDR1 MNHNS, CDR2 SASEGT. DNA for the CDR3: TGTGCCAGCAGTGCCCTGGCGGGAAGGGCTAATGGGGAGCAGTACTTC. It encodes CASSALAGRANGEQYF.